Below, 5 T cell receptor beta chains from the same sample are listed, as sequenced in a study of cytomegalovirus exposure and HLA in healthy donors. With 60 Vbeta and 13 Jbeta primers, the PCR was carried out. Some clones are missing from TCRdb's copy, which holds only in-frame ones; the method was immunoSEQ multiplex PCR. The sample holds about 160,000 clones, about two thirds seen once. The sample was PBMCs. These receptors were taken from a woman between 25 and 40 years old in good health and CMV-seronegative.

This clone turned up a few times. The chain has TRBV4-2 and TRBJ1-4, with D possibly TRBD1 on 5 matching bases. V gave up 1 base and J gave up 8 bases, with 20 bases separating them. This CDR3 comprises 17 residues. From germline, CDR1 is LGHNA and CDR2 YNFKEQ. The CDR3 is CASSQVKAGLVLEKLFF. Written as DNA, the CDR3 is TGTGCCAGCAGCCAAGTTAAGGCGGGACTTGTTTTAGAAAAACTGTTTTTT.

This clone has more than one count but fewer than ten. J is TRBJ2-2 and V is TRBV30; the match to TRBD1 covers 7 bases. Germline V gene lookup returns CDR1 GTSNPN and CDR2 SVGIG (reference sequence). V dropped 3 bases and J dropped 5; count of bases not matched to a gene: 3. CDR3 size: 13 residues. The CDR3 DNA reads as TGTGCCTGGAGGGGACAGCCAACCGGGGAGCTGTTTTTT. Its translation: CAWRGQPTGELFF. The full variable domain, in which reference TRBV30 and TRBJ2-2 provide the parts outside the CDR3, is SQTIHQWPATLVQPVGSPLSLECTVEGTSNPNLYWYRQAAGRGLQLLFYSVGIGQISSEVPQNLSASRPQDRQFILSSKKLLLSDSGFYLCAWRGQPTGELFFGEGSRLTVL.

CDR3 sequence: CASSPPGSTDTQYF. The CDR3 region has the DNA TGTGCCAGCAGCCCCCCCGGTAGCACAGATACGCAGTATTTT. This chain uses TRBV5-6 with TRBJ2-3, with unresolved D. Looked up from germline, CDR1 is SGHDT and CDR2 is YYEEEE. Trimming left V 4 bases short and J 0 bases short, with 9 bases between. This CDR3 has 14 amino acids.

The V call is TRBV4-3, the J call TRBJ1-2; tentatively, D is TRBD1 (5 bases). The V gene's germline CDR1 is LGHNA and CDR2 YSLEER. Trimming left V 1 base short and J 7 bases short, with 16 bases between. The CDR3 length is 15 residues. DNA of the CDR3: TGCGCCAGCAGCCAAGGACAGTCAACAAACGTTGGCTACACCTTC. This sequence encodes CASSQGQSTNVGYTF.

Remarks on this clone: Other nucleotide sequences in the sample specify the same CDR3. V gene TRBV7-9 combines with J gene TRBJ2-3; D remains ambiguous. The CDR3 sequence is 12 residues long. Trimming took 4 bases from V and 4 from J, leaving 6 bases between them. The germline V gene encodes CDR1 SEHNR and CDR2 FQNEAQ (reference sequence). The CDR3 sequence: CASSYTPDTQYF. DNA of the CDR3: TGTGCCAGCAGCTATACTCCAGATACGCAGTATTTT.